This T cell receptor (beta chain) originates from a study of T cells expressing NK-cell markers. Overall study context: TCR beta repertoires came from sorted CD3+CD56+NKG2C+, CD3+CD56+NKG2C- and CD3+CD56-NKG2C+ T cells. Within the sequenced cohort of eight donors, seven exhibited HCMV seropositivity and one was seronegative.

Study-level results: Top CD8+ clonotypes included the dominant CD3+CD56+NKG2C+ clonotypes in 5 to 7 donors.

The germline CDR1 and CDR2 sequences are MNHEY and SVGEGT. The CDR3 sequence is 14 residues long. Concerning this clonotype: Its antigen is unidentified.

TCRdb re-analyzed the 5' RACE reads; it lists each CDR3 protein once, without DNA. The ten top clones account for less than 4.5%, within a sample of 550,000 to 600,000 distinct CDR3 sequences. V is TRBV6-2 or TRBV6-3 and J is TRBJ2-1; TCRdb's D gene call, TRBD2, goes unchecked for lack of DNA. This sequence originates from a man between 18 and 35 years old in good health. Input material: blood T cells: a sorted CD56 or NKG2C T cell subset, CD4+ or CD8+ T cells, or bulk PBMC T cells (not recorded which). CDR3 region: CASIKGGPVDEQFF.